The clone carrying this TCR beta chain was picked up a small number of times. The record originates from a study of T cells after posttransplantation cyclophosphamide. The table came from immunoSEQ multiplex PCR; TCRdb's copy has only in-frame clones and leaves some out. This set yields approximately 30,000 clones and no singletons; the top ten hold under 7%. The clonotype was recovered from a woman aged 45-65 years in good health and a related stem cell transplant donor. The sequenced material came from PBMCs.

The CDR3 DNA reads TGTGCCACCGAAATCCTGAAGGTGGCTAACTATGGCTACACCTTC. This codes for CATEILKVANYGYTF. The rearrangement joins TRBV12-3 or TRBV12-4 to TRBJ1-2, with unresolved D. V was pared by 10 bases and J by 0 bases, with 18 bases between. This CDR3 has 15 amino acids.